This TCR beta chain was sequenced during a study of blood T cell repertoires in COVID-19. Turning to the study itself: The study drew acute and convalescent COVID-19 samples from the United States, Italy and Spain. T cells, B-cell-depleted T cells, or PBMCs supplied cDNA or gDNA.

Seattle patients were enrolled while actively infected and followed longitudinally. Per the authors' pipeline: The authors estimated nucleated cell counts from reference gene primer amplification. The table came from immunoSEQ multiplex PCR; TCRdb's copy has only in-frame clones and leaves some out. V, J and clone size were drawn from that table, and D and trimming were deduced from the DNA. In the table there are 250,000 to 400,000 clones, approximately 89% of which are singletons. V lost 2 bases and J lost 0, with 8 bases in between. Looked up from germline, CDR1 is KGHDR and CDR2 is SFDVKD. The CDR3 loop spans 15 amino acids.

The source of this sequence is a woman in her 30s with COVID-19, enrolled during active disease. Sample: peripheral blood. The chain recombines TRBV24-1 with TRBJ2-3; D is undetermined. CDR3 nucleotides: TGTGCCACCAGTGATTCAAAGACTAGCACAGATACGCAGTATTTT. This codes for CATSDSKTSTDTQYF.